This T cell receptor beta chain was found in a study of blood T cell repertoires in COVID-19. Study background: Both acute and convalescent COVID-19 samples were obtained from the United States, Italy and Spain. In each case, the material was cDNA or gDNA derived from T cells, B-cell-depleted T cells, or PBMCs.

This CDR3 has 14 residues. Germline V gene lookup returns CDR1 SEHNR and CDR2 FQNEAQ (reference sequence). V was clipped by 5 bases and J by 8 bases, with 15 bases between them. Per the original methods: Reference gene primer amplification yielded estimated nucleated cell counts. Some clones are missing from TCRdb's copy, which holds only in-frame ones; the method was immunoSEQ multiplex PCR. V, J and clone size derive from that table, while D and trimming were established from the DNA sequence. The sample yields over 70,000 clones, approximately 90% seen once. This chain links TRBV7-9 with TRBJ1-4, with unresolved D. This TCR came from a human donor with active COVID-19. The donor label of this sample is uncertain. Sequencing was carried out using peripheral blood. The CDR3 is CASSARTSEEKLFF. In DNA form, the CDR3 reads TGTGCCAGCAGCGCCCGAACCTCGGAGGAAAAACTGTTTTTT.